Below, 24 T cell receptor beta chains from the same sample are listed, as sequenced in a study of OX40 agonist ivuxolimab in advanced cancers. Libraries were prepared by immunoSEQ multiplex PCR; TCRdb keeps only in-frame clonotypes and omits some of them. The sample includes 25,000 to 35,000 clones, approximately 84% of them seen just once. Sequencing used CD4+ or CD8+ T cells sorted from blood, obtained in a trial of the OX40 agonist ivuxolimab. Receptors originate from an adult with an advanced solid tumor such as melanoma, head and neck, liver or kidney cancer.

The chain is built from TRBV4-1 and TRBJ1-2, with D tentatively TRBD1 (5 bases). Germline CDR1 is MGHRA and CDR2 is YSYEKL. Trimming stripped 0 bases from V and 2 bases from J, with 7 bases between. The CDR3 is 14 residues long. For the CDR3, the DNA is TGCGCCAGCAGCCAAGAATCAGGGAACTATGGCTACACCTTC. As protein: CASSQESGNYGYTF.

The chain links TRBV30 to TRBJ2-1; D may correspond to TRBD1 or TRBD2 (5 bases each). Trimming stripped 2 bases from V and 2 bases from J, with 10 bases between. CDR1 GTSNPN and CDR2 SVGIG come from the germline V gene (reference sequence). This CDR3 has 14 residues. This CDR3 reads CAWSPEGPYNEQFF. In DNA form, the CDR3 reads TGTGCCTGGAGTCCAGAGGGACCCTACAATGAGCAGTTCTTC.

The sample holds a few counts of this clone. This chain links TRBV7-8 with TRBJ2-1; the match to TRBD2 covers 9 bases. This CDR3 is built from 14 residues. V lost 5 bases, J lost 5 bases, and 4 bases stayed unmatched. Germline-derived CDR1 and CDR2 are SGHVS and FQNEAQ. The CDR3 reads CASSPQRGDNEQFF. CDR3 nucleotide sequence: TGTGCCAGCAGCCCCCAGCGGGGGGACAATGAGCAGTTCTTC. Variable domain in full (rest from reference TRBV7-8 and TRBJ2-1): GAGVSQSPRYKVAKRGQDVALRCDPISGHVSLFWYQQALGQGPEFLTYFQNEAQLDKSGLPSDRFFAERPEGSVSTLKIQRTQQEDSAVYLCASSPQRGDNEQFFGPGTRLTVL.

The chain's CDR3 is CASSRDYSYEQYF. CDR3 bases: TGTGCCAGCAGTAGGGACTACTCCTACGAGCAGTACTTC. The chain is built from TRBV27 and TRBJ2-7, with 7 positions matching TRBD2. V lost 5 bases, J lost 0 bases, and 1 base stayed unmatched. The germline CDR1 and CDR2 sequences are MNHEY and SMNVEV (reference sequence). This CDR3 has 13 residues.

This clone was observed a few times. DNA of the CDR3: TGTGCCAGCAGCCCGAGTGGACAGGGGCCGACCTACGAGCAGTACTTC. Amino acid sequence: CASSPSGQGPTYEQYF. V usage is TRBV7-9 and J usage is TRBJ2-7, with 9 bases that match TRBD1. The CDR3 consists of 16 residues. Looked up from germline, CDR1 is SEHNR and CDR2 is FQNEAQ (reference sequence). V trimming: 5 bases; J trimming: 2 bases; junction bases outside the gene matches: 10.

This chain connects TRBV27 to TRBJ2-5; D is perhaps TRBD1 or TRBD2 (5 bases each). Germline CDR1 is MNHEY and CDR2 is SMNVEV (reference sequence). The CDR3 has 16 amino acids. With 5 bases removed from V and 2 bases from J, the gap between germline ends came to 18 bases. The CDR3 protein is CASSPGTEYLQETQYF. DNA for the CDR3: TGTGCCAGCAGTCCGGGGACCGAATACTTGCAAGAGACCCAGTACTTC.

This CDR3 is CASSLVAAGRKTDTQYF. In nucleotides, the CDR3 is TGTGCCAGCAGCTTGGTCGCGGCAGGAAGGAAGACAGATACGCAGTATTTT. The chain employs TRBV5-6 and TRBJ2-3; D is undetermined. V lost 0 bases, J lost 3 bases, and 17 bases lay in between. Germline V lookup: CDR1 SGHDT, CDR2 YYEEEE. This CDR3 comprises 17 residues.

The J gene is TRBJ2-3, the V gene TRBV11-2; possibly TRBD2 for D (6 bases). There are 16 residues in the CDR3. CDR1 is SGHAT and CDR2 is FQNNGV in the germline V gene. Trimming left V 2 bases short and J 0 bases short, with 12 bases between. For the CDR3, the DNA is TGTGCCAGCAGCTTATGGGAGGCGTCCAGCACAGATACGCAGTATTTT. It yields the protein CASSLWEASSTDTQYF.

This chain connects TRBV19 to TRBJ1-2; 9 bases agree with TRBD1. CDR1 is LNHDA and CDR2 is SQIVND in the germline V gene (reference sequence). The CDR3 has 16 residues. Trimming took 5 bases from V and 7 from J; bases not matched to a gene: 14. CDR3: CASSSILQGAILGYTF. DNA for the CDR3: TGTGCCAGTAGTTCAATCCTACAGGGGGCGATTCTTGGCTACACCTTC.

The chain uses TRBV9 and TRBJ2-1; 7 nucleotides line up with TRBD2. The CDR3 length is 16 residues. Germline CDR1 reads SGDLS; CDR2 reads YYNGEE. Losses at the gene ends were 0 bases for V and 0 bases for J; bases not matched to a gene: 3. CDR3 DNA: TGTGCCAGCAGCGTAGCCGGGGGGAGCTCCTACAATGAGCAGTTCTTC. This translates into CASSVAGGSSYNEQFF.

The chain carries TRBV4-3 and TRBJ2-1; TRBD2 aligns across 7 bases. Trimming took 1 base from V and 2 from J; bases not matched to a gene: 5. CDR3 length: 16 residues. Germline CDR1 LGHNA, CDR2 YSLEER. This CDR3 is CASSQAGSGAYNEQFF. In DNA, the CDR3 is TGCGCCAGCAGCCAAGCAGGGAGCGGGGCCTACAATGAGCAGTTCTTC.

The CDR3 loop is CASSSLYTEAFF. CDR3 coding DNA: TGTGCCAGCAGCTCGCTCTACACTGAAGCTTTCTTT. This chain connects TRBV25-1 to TRBJ1-1; no reliable D call. Germline V gives CDR1 MGHDK, CDR2 SYGVNS. The CDR3 spans 12 residues. The V gene lost 6 bases and the J gene lost 3 bases, with 8 bases spanning the gap.

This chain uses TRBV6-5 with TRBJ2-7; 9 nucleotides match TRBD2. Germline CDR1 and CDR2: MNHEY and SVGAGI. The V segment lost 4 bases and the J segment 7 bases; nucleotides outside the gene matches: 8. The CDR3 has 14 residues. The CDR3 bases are TGTGCCAGCAGTTGGGCTAGCGGGGACGAAGAGCAGTACTTC. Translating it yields CASSWASGDEEQYF.

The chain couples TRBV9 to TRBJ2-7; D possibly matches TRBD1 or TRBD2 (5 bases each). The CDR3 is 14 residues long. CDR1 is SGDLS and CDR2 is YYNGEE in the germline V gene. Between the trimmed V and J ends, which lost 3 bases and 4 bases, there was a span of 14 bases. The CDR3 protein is CASSASGAEYEQYF. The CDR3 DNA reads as TGTGCCAGCAGCGCGTCCGGGGCTGAGTACGAGCAGTACTTC.

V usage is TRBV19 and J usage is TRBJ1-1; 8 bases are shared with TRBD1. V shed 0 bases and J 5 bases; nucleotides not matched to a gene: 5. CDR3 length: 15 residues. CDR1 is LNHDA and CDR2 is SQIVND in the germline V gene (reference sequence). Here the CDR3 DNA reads TGTGCCAGTAGTATAGATCAGGGGGCGAAAACTGAAGCTTTCTTT. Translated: CASSIDQGAKTEAFF.

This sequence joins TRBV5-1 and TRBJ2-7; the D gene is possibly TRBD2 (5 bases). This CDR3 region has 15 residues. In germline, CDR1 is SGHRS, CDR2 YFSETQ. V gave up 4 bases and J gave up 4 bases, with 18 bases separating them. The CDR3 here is CASSPGSEGRYEQYF. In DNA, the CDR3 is TGCGCCAGCAGCCCTGGTAGCGAGGGAAGGTACGAGCAGTACTTC.

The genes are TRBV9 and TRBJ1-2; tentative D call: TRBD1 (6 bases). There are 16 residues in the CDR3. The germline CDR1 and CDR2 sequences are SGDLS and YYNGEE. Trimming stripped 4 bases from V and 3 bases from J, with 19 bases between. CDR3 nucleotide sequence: TGTGCCAGCAGCCTAGCCGGAGGGGGTGTCGACTATGGCTACACCTTC. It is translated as CASSLAGGGVDYGYTF. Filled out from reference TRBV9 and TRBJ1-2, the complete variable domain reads DSGVTQTPKHLITATGQRVTLRCSPRSGDLSVYWYQQSLDQGLQFLIQYYNGEERAKGNILERFSAQQFPDLHSELNLSSLELGDSALYFCASSLAGGGVDYGYTFGSGTRLTVV.

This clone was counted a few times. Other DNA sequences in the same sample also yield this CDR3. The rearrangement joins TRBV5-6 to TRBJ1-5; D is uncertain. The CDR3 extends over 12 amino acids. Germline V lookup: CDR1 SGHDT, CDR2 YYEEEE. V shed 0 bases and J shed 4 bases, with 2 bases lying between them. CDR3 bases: TGTGCCAGCAGCTTGGGGAATCAGCCCCAGCATTTT. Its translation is CASSLGNQPQHF. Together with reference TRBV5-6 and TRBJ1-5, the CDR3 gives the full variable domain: DAGVTQSPTHLIKTRGQQVTLRCSPKSGHDTVSWYQQALGQGPQFIFQYYEEEERQRGNFPDRFSGHQFPNYSSELNVNALLLGDSALYLCASSLGNQPQHFGDGTRLSIL.

In nucleotides, the CDR3 is TGTGCCAGCACCCTACGGGCTAGCGGGAGCTCAAGCTCCTACAATGAGCAGTTCTTC. Translating it yields CASTLRASGSSSSYNEQFF. The rearrangement links TRBV6-4 to TRBJ2-1; 10 bases agree with TRBD2. V was clipped by 7 bases and J by 0 bases; unmatched bases: 15. The CDR3 is 19 amino acids. Germline lookup yields CDR1 MRHNA and CDR2 SNTAGT.

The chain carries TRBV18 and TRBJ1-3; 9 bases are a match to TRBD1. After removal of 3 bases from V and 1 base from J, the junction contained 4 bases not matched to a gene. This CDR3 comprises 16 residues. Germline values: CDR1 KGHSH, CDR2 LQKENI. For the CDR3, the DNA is TGTGCCAGCTCACCTCCGGGACAGGGATCTGGAAACACCATATATTTT. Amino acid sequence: CASSPPGQGSGNTIYF.

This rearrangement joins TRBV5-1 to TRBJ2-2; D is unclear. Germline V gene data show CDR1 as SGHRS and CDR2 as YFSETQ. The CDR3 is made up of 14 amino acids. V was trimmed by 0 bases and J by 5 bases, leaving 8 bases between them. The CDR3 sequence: CASSLASSTGELFF. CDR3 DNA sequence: TGCGCCAGCAGCTTGGCCTCAAGTACCGGGGAGCTGTTTTTT.

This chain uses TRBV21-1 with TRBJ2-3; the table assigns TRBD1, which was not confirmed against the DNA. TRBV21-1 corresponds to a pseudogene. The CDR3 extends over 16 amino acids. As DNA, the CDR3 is TGTGCCAGCAGCCGCACGGGACAGGGGAGCACAGATACGCAGTATTTT. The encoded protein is CASSRTGQGSTDTQYF.

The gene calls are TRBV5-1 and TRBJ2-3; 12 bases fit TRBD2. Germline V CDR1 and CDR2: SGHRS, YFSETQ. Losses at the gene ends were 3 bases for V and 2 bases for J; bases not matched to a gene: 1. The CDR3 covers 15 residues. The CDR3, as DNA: TGCGCCAGCAGCTGGACTAGCGGGGACACAGATACGCAGTATTTT. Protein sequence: CASSWTSGDTDTQYF.

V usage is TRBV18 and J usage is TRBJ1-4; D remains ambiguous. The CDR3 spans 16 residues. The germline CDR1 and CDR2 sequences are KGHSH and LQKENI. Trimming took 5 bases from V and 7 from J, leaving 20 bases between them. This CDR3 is CASSSTGSPNPEKLFF. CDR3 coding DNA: TGTGCCAGCTCATCAACCGGGAGCCCTAATCCTGAAAAACTGTTTTTT.